The sequence of this T cell receptor beta chain was determined in a study of T-cell memory formation after mild COVID-19. Between the trimmed V and J ends, which lost 4 bases and 1 base, there was a span of 7 bases. CDR1 is SGHTA, CDR2 FQGTGA, per germline. This CDR3 is 13 amino acids long. TCRdb called the 5' RACE reads again in MiXCR, with one record for every CDR3 protein. The table includes over 70,000 distinct CDR3 sequences, approximately 16% detected once. In this sample, this clonotype turned up a few times. Sequenced material: PBMCs or a T cell subset sorted from them (not recorded which). The receptor was isolated from a man aged 18 to 30 who had mild COVID-19 (a few samples of this study predate the infection). Cell type and time point are not known. The V and J genes are TRBV7-3 and TRBJ1-1, with D perhaps matching TRBD1 (5 bases). CDR3 in amino acids: CASSYTGNTEAFF. CDR3 nucleotides: TGTGCCAGCAGCTACACAGGGAACACTGAAGCTTTCTTT.